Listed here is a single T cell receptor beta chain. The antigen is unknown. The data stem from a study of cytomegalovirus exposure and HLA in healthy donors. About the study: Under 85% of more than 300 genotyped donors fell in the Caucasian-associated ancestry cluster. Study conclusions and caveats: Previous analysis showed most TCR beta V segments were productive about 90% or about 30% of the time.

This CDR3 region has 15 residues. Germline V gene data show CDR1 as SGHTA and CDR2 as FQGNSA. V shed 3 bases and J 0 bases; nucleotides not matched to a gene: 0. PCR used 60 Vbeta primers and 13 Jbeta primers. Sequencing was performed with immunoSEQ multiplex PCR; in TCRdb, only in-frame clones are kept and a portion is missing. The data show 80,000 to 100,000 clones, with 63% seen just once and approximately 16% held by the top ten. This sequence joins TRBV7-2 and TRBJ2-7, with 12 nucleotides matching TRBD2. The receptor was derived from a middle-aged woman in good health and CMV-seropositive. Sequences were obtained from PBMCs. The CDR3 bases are TGTGCCAGCAGCTTGACTAGCGGGGGCTCCTACGAGCAGTACTTC. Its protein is CASSLTSGGSYEQYF.